Below are 18 T cell receptor beta chains sequenced from a single sample in a study of blood T cells in healthy people across ages. The authors ran a second PCR of about 6 to 11 cycles using a sample-barcoded 5' primer and a J-beta primer mix. One entry per CDR3 protein results from TCRdb running MiXCR on the 5' RACE reads. The data show about 1,500,000 distinct CDR3 sequences, around two fifths seen once. The sample consisted of blood. These receptors were collected from a woman aged 18-29 years in good health.

The chain employs TRBV6-1 and TRBJ2-7, with D hard to call. The CDR3 is 14 residues long. Trimming cost V 6 bases and J 0 bases, with 12 bases left between them. CDR1 is MNHNS and CDR2 is SASEGT in the germline V gene. The DNA of the CDR3 is TGTGCCAGCAGCGCCTGGGTGCTCTCCTACGAGCAGTACTTC. This translates into CASSAWVLSYEQYF.

The V and J genes are TRBV28 and TRBJ2-7; TRBD1 aligns across 8 bases. With V trimmed by 3 bases and J by 2 bases, 12 bases remained unmatched. From germline, CDR1 is MDHEN and CDR2 SYDVKM. CDR3 length: 17 residues. In DNA, the CDR3 is TGTGCCAGCAGTTTTAGGACAGGGCTCGACTCAGCCTACGAGCAGTACTTC. Its protein is CASSFRTGLDSAYEQYF.

This clonotype was seen a handful of times. The chain combines TRBV20-1 with TRBJ2-1; 13 bases are shared with TRBD2. Germline CDR1 reads DFQATT; CDR2 reads SNEGSKA (reference sequence). The V segment lost 1 base and the J segment 1 base; nucleotides outside the gene matches: 4. The length of the CDR3 is 17 residues. The CDR3 nucleotides are TGCAGTGCTAGAGGGGAGACTAGCGGGAGGTCCTACAATGAGCAGTTCTTC. Protein sequence: CSARGETSGRSYNEQFF.

There are a few counts of this clonotype. V and J are TRBV6-5 and TRBJ2-7; 8 nucleotides line up with TRBD2. CDR3 size: 15 residues. Looked up from germline, CDR1 is MNHEY and CDR2 is SVGAGI. Trimming took 6 bases from V and 2 from J; bases not matched to a gene: 9. CDR3 bases: TGTGCCAGCAGCCCCTTTGGGCGGGGGGCCTACGAGCAGTACTTC. Translation gives CASSPFGRGAYEQYF.

V gene TRBV10-3 combines with J gene TRBJ2-5; the match to TRBD2 covers 8 bases. The CDR3 loop spans 13 amino acids. Germline V gives CDR1 ENHRY, CDR2 SYGVKD. With 7 bases clipped from V and 11 bases from J, the junction kept 12 bases outside the gene matches. The CDR3 is CAIKGLVGNEQYF. Here the CDR3 DNA reads TGTGCCATCAAGGGACTAGTGGGCAATGAGCAGTACTTC.

Only a few counts were recorded for this clonotype. V and J are TRBV20-1 and TRBJ2-7; 8 bases fit TRBD1. V trimming: 4 bases; J trimming: 1 base; junction bases outside the gene matches: 9. This CDR3 has 15 amino acids. The germline V gene has CDR1 DFQATT and CDR2 SNEGSKA (reference sequence). This CDR3 is CSATSGQVVSYEQYF. The CDR3 DNA sequence: TGCAGTGCTACATCGGGACAGGTAGTATCCTACGAGCAGTACTTC.

The chain recombines TRBV28 with TRBJ2-3; D possibly uses TRBD1 or TRBD2 (5 bases each). The ends were cut back, 10 bases at V and 7 bases at J, with 24 bases in the middle. The CDR3 is 15 residues long. Looked up from germline, CDR1 is MDHEN and CDR2 is SYDVKM. In nucleotides, the CDR3 is TGTGCCAATCCGTTGGGACGCCACCAGGAGAATACGCAGTATTTT. It specifies CANPLGRHQENTQYF. Together with reference TRBV28 and TRBJ2-3, the CDR3 gives the full variable domain: DVKVTQSSRYLVKRTGEKVFLECVQDMDHENMFWYRQDPGLGLRLIYFSYDVKMKEKGDIPEGYSVSREKKERFSLILESASTNQTSMYLCANPLGRHQENTQYFGPGTRLTVL.

The gene calls are TRBV12-3 or TRBV12-4 and TRBJ2-7; D is unresolved. This CDR3 is 14 amino acids long. Trimming pared 7 bases from V and 3 bases from J, leaving 16 bases between. CDR3 sequence (DNA): TGTGCCAGCACCCGCCCTGAATTTAACTACGAGCAGTACTTC. Protein sequence: CASTRPEFNYEQYF.

CDR3 amino acids: CASSQLGVEQFF. The DNA for the CDR3 is TGTGCCAGCAGCCAACTAGGGGTTGAGCAGTTCTTC. V and J are TRBV28 and TRBJ2-1; D may match TRBD1 or TRBD2 (5 bases each). Germline V gene data show CDR1 as MDHEN and CDR2 as SYDVKM. The CDR3 length is 12 residues. V lost 6 bases, J lost 9 bases, and 12 bases lay in between.

This clonotype has more than one count but fewer than ten. One end of the junction varies from germline; a read error may be responsible. This chain joins TRBV6-5 and TRBJ2-1, with D perhaps TRBD1 (8 bases). The V gene's germline CDR1 is MNHEY and CDR2 SVGAGI. CDR3 size: 16 residues. Here the CDR3 DNA reads TGTGCCAGTAGTTACTCCGGACAGGGAGGGTACAATGAGCAGTTCTTC. The encoded protein is CASSYSGQGGYNEQFF.

The V call is TRBV20-1, the J call TRBJ1-2; TRBD1 is a possible D gene (5 bases). With 6 bases removed from V and 2 bases from J, the gap between germline ends came to 16 bases. The CDR3 length is 14 residues. From germline, CDR1 is DFQATT and CDR2 SNEGSKA (reference sequence). DNA for the CDR3: TGCAGTGCCCCATCCAGGGCCCCAAACTATGGCTACACCTTC. Translated: CSAPSRAPNYGYTF.

On this clonotype itself: Germline is not matched at one junction end, which may reflect a read error. J is TRBJ1-2 and V is TRBV5-1, with TRBD1 as a possible D gene (5 bases). This CDR3 has 13 amino acids. Germline values: CDR1 SGHRS, CDR2 YFSETQ. CDR3 nucleotide sequence: TGCGTCAGCAGCTTGGGACCCGGCTATGGCTACACCTTC. Translated: CVSSLGPGYGYTF. The whole variable domain, filled in from reference TRBV5-1 and TRBJ1-2, reads KAGVTQTPRYLIKTRGQQVTLSCSPISGHRSVSWYQQTPGQGLQFLFEYFSETQRNKGNFPGRFSGRQFSNSRSEMNVSTLELGDSALYLCVSSLGPGYGYTFGSGTRLTVV.

This chain links TRBV7-7 with TRBJ2-4; 7 nucleotides align to TRBD1. The DNA end is a closer match to TRBJ2-5, so the J assignment may be wrong. Germline lookup yields CDR1 SSHAT and CDR2 FNYEAQ (reference sequence). The CDR3 is made up of 14 amino acids. CDR3 in amino acids: CASSRDSLQETQYF. Here the CDR3 DNA reads TGTGCCAGCTCCCGGGACAGCCTCCAAGAGACCCAGTACTTC.

This rearrangement joins TRBV2 to TRBJ2-7; 11 bases align to TRBD2. There are 15 residues in the CDR3. The V and J ends lost 3 bases and 2 bases, in that order; junction bases with no gene match: 3. Germline CDR1 reads SNHLY; CDR2 reads FYNNEI. The CDR3 DNA reads as TGTGCCAGCAGTGAGAGTAGCGGGAGGGCCTACGAGCAGTACTTC. As protein: CASSESSGRAYEQYF.

This clonotype was observed at least ten times. The chain has TRBV12-3 or TRBV12-4 and TRBJ2-1; D might be TRBD1 (5 bases). The CDR3 extends over 13 amino acids. V lost 8 bases to trimming and J lost 6 bases, with 14 bases between them. The CDR3 loop reads CASSPGSGNEQFF. The DNA of the CDR3 is TGTGCCAGCTCTCCAGGGTCCGGCAATGAGCAGTTCTTC.

This clonotype was seen a handful of times. The V gene is TRBV4-1, the J gene TRBJ1-2; 9 positions match TRBD1. After removal of 0 bases from V and 5 bases from J, the junction contained 10 bases not matched to a gene. CDR1 MGHRA and CDR2 YSYEKL come from the germline V gene. This CDR3 has 17 amino acids. The CDR3 DNA reads as TGCGCCAGCAGCCAAGAGAACCCCAGGACAGGGGATTATGGCTACACCTTC. This codes for CASSQENPRTGDYGYTF.

This chain joins TRBV12-3 or TRBV12-4 and TRBJ2-5, with 10 bases fitting TRBD2. CDR3 size: 15 residues. The ends lost 6 bases at V and 11 bases at J; junction bases unmatched: 15. The CDR3 spells CASSDQGLASSEQYF. In DNA, the CDR3 is TGTGCCAGCAGCGACCAGGGACTAGCGTCGTCTGAGCAGTACTTC.

The gene calls are TRBV20-1 and TRBJ1-1, with a possible D match to TRBD1 (5 bases). Germline CDR1 is DFQATT and CDR2 is SNEGSKA (reference sequence). Trimming cost V 1 base and J 0 bases, with 15 bases left between them. CDR3 size: 16 residues. The DNA for the CDR3 is TGCAGTGCTAGAGGGGGGGGAAAACTTATGAACACTGAAGCTTTCTTT. Translating it yields CSARGGGKLMNTEAFF.